The present entry profiles one T cell receptor beta chain with its context. Its antigen is unidentified. The source of the sample is a study of T cells after yellow fever vaccination. The overall study: Libraries from low-cell-number fractions were prepared with the SMART-Seq v4 Ultra Low Input RNA kit. The study, taken as a whole, reports: A minor fraction of clonotypes spanned both CD4 and CD8 compartments. Reappearance after the booster was seen for most primary-vaccination clones, at around 95% CD4 and 75% to 90% CD8.

Template-switching 5'RACE yielded the TCR cDNA; a universal primer site and UMIs were added in the process. Each CDR3 protein gets one entry after TCRdb re-called the 5' RACE reads with MiXCR. Of some 670,000 distinct CDR3 sequences in the sample, roughly an eighth are singletons; the top ten hold around 14%. V lost 6 bases, J lost 10 bases, and 15 bases stayed unmatched. This CDR3 spans 15 amino acids. CDR1 and CDR2 from the germline V gene are DFQATT and SNEGSKA (reference sequence). The TCR sequence derives from a man aged 25-45 years who received the YFV17D yellow fever vaccine. Source: PBMCs, taken on the day of the yellow fever booster vaccination. J is TRBJ2-1 and V is TRBV20-1, with 10 bases aligning to TRBD2. In DNA form, the CDR3 reads TGCAGTGCCGCCATTGGGAGCGGGAGGGCGAACGAGCAGTTCTTC. Amino acid sequence: CSAAIGSGRANEQFF.